The subject of this entry is one T cell receptor (beta chain). V lost 6 bases to trimming and J lost 6 bases; unmatched junction nucleotides: 5. This CDR3 has 14 amino acids. Germline V gene lookup returns CDR1 SGHNT and CDR2 YYREEE (reference sequence). The data were taken from a study of blood T cell repertoires in COVID-19. On the study more broadly: From the United States, Italy and Spain came samples of acute and convalescent COVID-19.

Enrolment of Seattle patients took place during active infection, and they were followed longitudinally. In the source study's methods: How many nucleated cells were present was estimated from reference gene primer amplification. Repertoires were generated with immunoSEQ multiplex PCR, while TCRdb's copy carries only in-frame clones and drops some. The V and J calls and the clone size are those of that table, but D and trimming were determined from the DNA. The table has roughly 440,000 clones, about 91% seen once. The chain links TRBV5-4 to TRBJ2-1; 11 bases map to TRBD2. The sequenced sample was peripheral blood. The sequence was collected from a woman between 45 and 60 years old with COVID-19, enrolled during active disease. Written as DNA, the CDR3 is TGTGCCAGCACCGTCGGACTAGCGGGCAATGAGCAGTTCTTC. It encodes CASTVGLAGNEQFF.